This entry lists 17 T cell receptor beta chains sequenced from one sample in a study of OX40 agonist ivuxolimab in advanced cancers. Libraries were prepared by immunoSEQ multiplex PCR; TCRdb keeps only in-frame clonotypes and omits some of them. The sample holds some 86,000 clones; roughly 89% are singletons and the top ten take 8.7%. This material consisted of CD4+ or CD8+ T cells sorted from blood, taken in a trial of the OX40 agonist ivuxolimab. The receptors shown here come from an adult with an advanced solid tumor such as melanoma, head and neck, liver or kidney cancer.

The chain employs TRBV27 and TRBJ2-5; 7 bases fit TRBD2. The CDR3 is 14 amino acids. Germline V lookup: CDR1 MNHEY, CDR2 SMNVEV (reference sequence). With 2 bases clipped from V and 7 bases from J, the junction kept 7 bases outside the gene matches. CDR3: CASSLLGGEGTQYF. For the CDR3, the DNA is TGTGCCAGCAGTTTACTGGGGGGGGAAGGGACCCAGTACTTC.

V gene TRBV4-1 combines with J gene TRBJ1-1; D is unresolved. The germline CDR1 and CDR2 sequences are MGHRA and YSYEKL. The CDR3 sequence is 13 residues long. The germline V and J ends were trimmed by 1 base and 8 bases, with 11 bases remaining between them. CDR3 nucleotide sequence: TGCGCCAGCAGCCAAGTTGGGAGAGCAGAAGCTTTCTTT. Protein: CASSQVGRAEAFF.

This chain connects TRBV2 to TRBJ1-4, with D hard to call. Germline values: CDR1 SNHLY, CDR2 FYNNEI. The CDR3 contains 12 residues. Trimming removed 8 bases from V and 6 bases from J, with 10 bases in between. CDR3 coding DNA: TGTGCCAGCGAGAAGGGTGATGAAAAACTGTTTTTT. Protein sequence: CASEKGDEKLFF.

The chain carries TRBV27 and TRBJ2-2; 7 nucleotides align to TRBD2. The CDR3 runs to 18 residues. J was trimmed by 1 base and V by 1 base; bases with no gene match: 9. Germline V gene lookup returns CDR1 MNHEY and CDR2 SMNVEV (reference sequence). CDR3 residues: CASSLWAGDLGNTGELFF. The CDR3 DNA sequence: TGTGCCAGCAGTTTATGGGCGGGAGATTTGGGGAACACCGGGGAGCTGTTTTTT.

The chain has TRBV4-1 and TRBJ2-7; 9 positions agree with TRBD2. Germline CDR1 reads MGHRA; CDR2 reads YSYEKL. This CDR3 is built from 15 residues. The J segment lost 2 bases and the V segment lost 4 bases, leaving 6 bases of the junction unmatched. CDR3 nucleotides: TGCGCCAGCAGCCTCCAGCGGGAGGACACCTACGAGCAGTACTTC. Translating gives CASSLQREDTYEQYF.

CDR3 DNA sequence: TGTGCCATCAGTCCGGGACTAGCGGACGGTACGCAGTATTTT. The encoded protein is CAISPGLADGTQYF. The chain recombines TRBV10-3 with TRBJ2-3, with 11 bases matching TRBD2. V was pared by 5 bases and J by 8 bases, with 6 bases of the junction left unmatched. CDR1 ENHRY and CDR2 SYGVKD come from the germline V gene. The CDR3 runs 14 residues.

This clone turned up a few times. The chain uses TRBV7-9 and TRBJ1-1; TRBD1 matches at 7 bases. The junction had 7 bases not matched to a gene; V was cut back by 1 base and J by 5 bases. Germline V gene data show CDR1 as SEHNR and CDR2 as FQNEAQ (reference sequence). The CDR3 extends over 15 amino acids. The DNA for the CDR3 is TGTGCCAGCAGCTTAGACGGACAGGACGATACTGAAGCTTTCTTT. Protein product: CASSLDGQDDTEAFF.

The chain is built from TRBV27 and TRBJ1-5, with D possibly TRBD1 on 5 matching bases. CDR1 MNHEY and CDR2 SMNVEV come from the germline V gene (reference sequence). The CDR3 is 15 amino acids. V lost 0 bases and J lost 6, with 12 bases in between. The DNA of the CDR3 is TGTGCCAGCAGTTTATCCAGGGTTGGCGGTCAGCCCCAGCATTTT. It encodes CASSLSRVGGQPQHF.

The V call is TRBV5-1, the J call TRBJ2-2; D is perhaps TRBD2 (6 bases). Looked up from germline, CDR1 is SGHRS and CDR2 is YFSETQ. CDR3 length: 15 residues. Deletions cut 5 bases from V and 2 bases from J, with 13 bases between. The CDR3 bases are TGCGCCAGCAGGGCGATCGGGGGTAACACCGGGGAGCTGTTTTTT. It codes for CASRAIGGNTGELFF.

The chain couples TRBV25-1 to TRBJ2-7, with unresolved D. There are 15 residues in the CDR3. The germline V gene has CDR1 MGHDK and CDR2 SYGVNS. Trimming pared 4 bases from V and 2 bases from J, leaving 15 bases between. The CDR3 reads CASSAGPSRPYEQYF. In DNA form, the CDR3 reads TGTGCCAGCAGTGCAGGACCCTCGCGGCCCTACGAGCAGTACTTC.

This clone was seen once. The rearrangement uses TRBV28 and TRBJ1-6; 9 nucleotides match TRBD1. Per germline, CDR1 MDHEN and CDR2 SYDVKM. The CDR3 has 15 residues. V trimming: 1 base; J trimming: 8 bases; junction bases outside the gene matches: 3. As DNA, the CDR3 is TGTGCCAGCAGTTTATATAGGACAGGGGATTCACCCCTCCACTTT. This codes for CASSLYRTGDSPLHF.

This chain connects TRBV4-2 to TRBJ2-7; weak D call: TRBD1 (6 bases). This CDR3 comprises 15 residues. Trimming cost V 2 bases and J 2 bases, with 13 bases left between them. Per the germline V gene, CDR1 is LGHNA and CDR2 is YNFKEQ. The CDR3 spells CASSQQTGRPYEQYF. CDR3 nucleotide sequence: TGTGCCAGCAGCCAACAGACAGGCCGTCCCTACGAGCAGTACTTC.

The gene calls are TRBV5-1 and TRBJ2-5; 9 nucleotides agree with TRBD1. Germline CDR1 reads SGHRS; CDR2 reads YFSETQ. Trimming took 0 bases from V and 6 from J; bases not matched to a gene: 6. CDR3 length: 15 residues. CDR3 nucleotides: TGCGCCAGCAGCTTGGGACTGGACAGGGGTCAGACCCAGTACTTC. It codes for CASSLGLDRGQTQYF.

This clone was recorded once. The chain is built from TRBV10-3 and TRBJ2-5, with D possibly TRBD2 on 6 matching bases. The ends were cut back, 6 bases at V and 1 base at J, with 12 bases in the middle. The CDR3 consists of 14 residues. CDR1 is ENHRY, CDR2 SYGVKD, per germline. CDR3 amino acids: CAISGTPVQETQYF. CDR3 DNA: TGTGCCATCAGCGGGACTCCCGTCCAAGAGACCCAGTACTTC.

The rearrangement joins TRBV7-9 to TRBJ1-6, with D perhaps matching TRBD1 (5 bases). Germline CDR1 is SEHNR and CDR2 is FQNEAQ (reference sequence). This CDR3 spans 16 amino acids. Trimming shortened V by 0 bases and J by 7 bases, and 13 bases separated the two germline ends. The CDR3, as DNA: TGTGCCAGCAGCTTAGCAGGGGCGGCGGTAAATTCACCCCTCCACTTT. This codes for CASSLAGAAVNSPLHF.

V is TRBV14 and J is TRBJ1-2; D gene ambiguous. Trimming left V 4 bases short and J 3 bases short, with 18 bases between. CDR1 is SGHDN and CDR2 is FVKESK in the germline V gene. The CDR3 has 16 amino acids. CDR3 amino acids: CASSRHPSAAHYGYTF. The CDR3 DNA sequence: TGTGCCAGCAGCCGCCACCCCTCGGCAGCCCACTATGGCTACACCTTC. Supplemented by reference TRBV14 and TRBJ1-2, the full variable domain reads EAGVTQFPSHSVIEKGQTVTLRCDPISGHDNLYWYRRVMGKEIKFLLHFVKESKQDESGMPNNRFLAERTGGTYSTLKVQPAELEDSGVYFCASSRHPSAAHYGYTFGSGTRLTVV.

The rearrangement links TRBV5-4 to TRBJ1-2; no clear D gene. Trimming stripped 3 bases from V and 6 bases from J, with 24 bases between. Germline lookup yields CDR1 SGHNT and CDR2 YYREEE (reference sequence). This CDR3 contains 17 residues. Here the CDR3 DNA reads TGTGCCAGCAGCTCTGATTATCCCAGCGGTTCAGGCGATGGCTACACCTTC. This translates into CASSSDYPSGSGDGYTF.